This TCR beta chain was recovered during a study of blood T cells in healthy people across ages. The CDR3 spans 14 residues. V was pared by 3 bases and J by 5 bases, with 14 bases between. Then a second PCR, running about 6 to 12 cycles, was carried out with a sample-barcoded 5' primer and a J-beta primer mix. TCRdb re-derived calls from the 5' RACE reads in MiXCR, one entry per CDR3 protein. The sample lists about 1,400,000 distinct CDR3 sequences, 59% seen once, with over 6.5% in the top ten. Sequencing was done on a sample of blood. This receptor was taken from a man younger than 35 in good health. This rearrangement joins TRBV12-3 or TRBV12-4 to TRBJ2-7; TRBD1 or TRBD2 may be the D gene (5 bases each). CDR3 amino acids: CASSLMGTRDEQYF. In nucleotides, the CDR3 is TGTGCCAGCAGTTTGATGGGGACGCGGGACGAGCAGTACTTC.